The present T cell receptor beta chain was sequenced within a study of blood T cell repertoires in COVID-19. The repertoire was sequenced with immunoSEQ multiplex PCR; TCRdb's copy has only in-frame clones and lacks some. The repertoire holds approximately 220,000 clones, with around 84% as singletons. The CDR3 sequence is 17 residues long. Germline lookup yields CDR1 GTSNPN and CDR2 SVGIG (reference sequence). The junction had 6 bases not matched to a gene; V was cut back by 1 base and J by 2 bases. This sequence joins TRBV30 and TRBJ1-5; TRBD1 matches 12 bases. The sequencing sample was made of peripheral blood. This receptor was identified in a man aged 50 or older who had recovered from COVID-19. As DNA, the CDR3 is TGTGCCTGGAGTGGGGGGACAGGGGGCGCGGGCAATCAGCCCCAGCATTTT. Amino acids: CAWSGGTGGAGNQPQHF.